Here is one TCR beta chain with its context. These data come from a study of T cell responses to AZD1222 COVID-19 vaccine. Profiled with immunoSEQ multiplex PCR; TCRdb holds only in-frame clones, not every one. The profile shows 100,000 to 120,000 clones, over 85% of them singletons. The sample in question was peripheral blood, obtained 28 days after the second AZD1222 dose. The sequence was collected from an adult who received the AZD1222 COVID-19 vaccine.

The DNA of the CDR3 is TGTGCCAGCAGAGAACACTACGAGCAGTACTTC. Its protein product is CASREHYEQYF. The gene calls are TRBV2 and TRBJ2-7; D is undetermined. V lost 6 bases and J lost 3, with 6 bases in between. Germline V lookup: CDR1 SNHLY, CDR2 FYNNEI. The CDR3 length is 11 residues.